The T cell receptor (beta chain) under discussion was sequenced for a study of PD-L1 blockade in urothelial cancer. Across the study: Males with bladder-origin urothelial cancer constituted about 90% of the roughly 30 patients. Between 0 and 3 prior chemotherapy regimens had been given to patients.

The CDR3 extends over 17 amino acids. V dropped 0 bases and J dropped 5; count of bases not matched to a gene: 9. CDR1 and CDR2 from the germline V gene are SGHKS and YYEKEE (reference sequence). Noted time point: pretreatment peripheral blood. Diagnoses among patients were locally advanced or metastatic urothelial carcinoma. Pretreatment and on-treatment samples were taken, numbering 1 to 8 per patient. TCRdb's copy holds only in-frame clones and misses some; the assay was immunoSEQ multiplex PCR. The sample lists about 74,000 clones, approximately 87% occurring once. The genes are TRBV5-5 and TRBJ2-2; 8 bases align to TRBD1. The origin of this receptor is a man in his 70s with urothelial cancer. The sequencing here drew on PBMCs, taken around atezolizumab (anti-PD-L1) treatment. The CDR3 loop is CASSLARRQGRTGELFF. In DNA, the CDR3 is TGTGCCAGCAGCTTGGCAAGAAGACAGGGGAGGACCGGGGAGCTGTTTTTT. Full variable domain (rest looked up from reference TRBV5-5 and TRBJ2-2): DAGVTQSPTHLIKTRGQQVTLRCSPISGHKSVSWYQQVLGQGPQFIFQYYEKEERGRGNFPDRFSARQFPNYSSELNVNALLLGDSALYLCASSLARRQGRTGELFFGEGSRLTVL.